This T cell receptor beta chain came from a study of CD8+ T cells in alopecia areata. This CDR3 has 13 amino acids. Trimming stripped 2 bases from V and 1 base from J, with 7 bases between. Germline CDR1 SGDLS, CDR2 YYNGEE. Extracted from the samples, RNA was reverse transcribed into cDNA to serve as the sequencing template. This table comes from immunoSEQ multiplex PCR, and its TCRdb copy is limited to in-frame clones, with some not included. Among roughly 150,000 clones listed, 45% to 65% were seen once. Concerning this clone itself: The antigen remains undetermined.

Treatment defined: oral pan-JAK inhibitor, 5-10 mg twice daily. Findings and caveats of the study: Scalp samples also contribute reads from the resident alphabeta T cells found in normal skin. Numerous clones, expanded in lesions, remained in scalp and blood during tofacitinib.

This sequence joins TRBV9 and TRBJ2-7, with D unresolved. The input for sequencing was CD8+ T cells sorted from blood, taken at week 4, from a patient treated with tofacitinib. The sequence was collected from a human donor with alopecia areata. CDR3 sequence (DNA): TGTGCCAGCAGCGTCGGGTTTTCCTACGAGCAGTACTTC. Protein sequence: CASSVGFSYEQYF.